The T cell receptor beta chain under discussion was sequenced for a study of cytomegalovirus exposure and HLA in healthy donors. PCR used 60 Vbeta primers and 13 Jbeta primers. The data were produced by immunoSEQ multiplex PCR, yet TCRdb's version contains in-frame clones alone and is incomplete. Its table lists fewer than 250,000 clones. Germline lookup yields CDR1 WSHSY and CDR2 SAAADI. This CDR3 comprises 14 residues. Trimming cost V 4 bases and J 1 base, with 8 bases left between them. The source of this sequence is a woman in her twenties or thirties in good health and CMV-seropositive. The rearrangement links TRBV10-2 to TRBJ1-5; D is unclear. The sample comprised PBMCs. This chain's CDR3 is CASSVTQSNQPQHF. In DNA, the CDR3 is TGCGCCAGCAGTGTAACACAGAGCAATCAGCCCCAGCATTTT.